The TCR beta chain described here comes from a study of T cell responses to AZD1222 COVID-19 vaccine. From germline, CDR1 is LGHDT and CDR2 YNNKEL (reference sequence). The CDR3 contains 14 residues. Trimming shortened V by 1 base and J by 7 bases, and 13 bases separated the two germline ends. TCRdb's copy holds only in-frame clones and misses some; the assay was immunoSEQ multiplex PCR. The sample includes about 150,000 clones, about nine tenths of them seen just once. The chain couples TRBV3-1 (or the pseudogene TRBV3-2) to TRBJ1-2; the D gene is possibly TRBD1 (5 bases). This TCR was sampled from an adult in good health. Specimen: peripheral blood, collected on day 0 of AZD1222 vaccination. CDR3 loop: CASSQGNAGSGYTF. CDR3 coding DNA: TGTGCCAGCAGCCAAGGGAATGCAGGGAGTGGCTACACCTTC.